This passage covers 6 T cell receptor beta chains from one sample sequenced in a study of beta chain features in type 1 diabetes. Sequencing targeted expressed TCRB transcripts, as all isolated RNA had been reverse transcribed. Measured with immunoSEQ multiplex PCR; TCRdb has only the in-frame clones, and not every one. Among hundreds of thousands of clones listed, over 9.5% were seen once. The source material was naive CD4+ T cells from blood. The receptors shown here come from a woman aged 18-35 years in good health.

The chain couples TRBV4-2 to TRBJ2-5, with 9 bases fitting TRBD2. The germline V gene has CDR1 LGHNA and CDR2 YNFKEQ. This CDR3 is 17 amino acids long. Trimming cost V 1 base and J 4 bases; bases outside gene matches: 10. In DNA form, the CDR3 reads TGTGCCAGCAGCCAAGTATCTAGCGGGGATAGGGGAGAGACCCAGTACTTC. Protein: CASSQVSSGDRGETQYF.

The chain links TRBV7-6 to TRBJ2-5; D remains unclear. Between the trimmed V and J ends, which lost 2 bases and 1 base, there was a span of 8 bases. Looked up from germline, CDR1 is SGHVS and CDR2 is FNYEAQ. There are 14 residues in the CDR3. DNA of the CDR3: TGTGCCAGCAGCTTACTTTCCAGCCAAGAGACCCAGTACTTC. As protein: CASSLLSSQETQYF.

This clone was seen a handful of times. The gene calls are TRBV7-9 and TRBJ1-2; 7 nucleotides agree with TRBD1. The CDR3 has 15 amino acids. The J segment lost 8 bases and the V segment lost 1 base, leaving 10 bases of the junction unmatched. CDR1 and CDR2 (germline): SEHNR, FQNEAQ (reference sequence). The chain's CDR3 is CASSLDPDREDGYTF. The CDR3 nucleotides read TGTGCCAGCAGCTTAGACCCAGACAGGGAGGACGGCTACACCTTC. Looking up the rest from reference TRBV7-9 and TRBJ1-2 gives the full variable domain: DTGVSQNPRHKITKRGQNVTFRCDPISEHNRLYWYRQTLGQGPEFLTYFQNEAQLEKSRLLSDRFSAERPKGSFSTLEIQRTEQGDSAMYLCASSLDPDREDGYTFGSGTRLTVV.

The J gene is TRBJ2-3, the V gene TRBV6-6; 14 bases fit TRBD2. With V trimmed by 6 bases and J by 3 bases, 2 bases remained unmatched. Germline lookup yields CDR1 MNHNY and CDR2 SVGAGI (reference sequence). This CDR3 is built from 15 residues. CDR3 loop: CASSGLAGGTDTQYF. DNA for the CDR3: TGTGCCAGCAGCGGACTAGCGGGAGGAACAGATACGCAGTATTTT.

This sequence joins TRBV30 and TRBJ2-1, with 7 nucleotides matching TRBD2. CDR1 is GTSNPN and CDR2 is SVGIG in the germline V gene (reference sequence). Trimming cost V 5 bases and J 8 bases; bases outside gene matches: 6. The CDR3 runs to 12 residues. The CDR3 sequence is CAWRGGVDEQFF. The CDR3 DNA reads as TGTGCCTGGCGCGGGGGAGTGGATGAGCAGTTCTTC.

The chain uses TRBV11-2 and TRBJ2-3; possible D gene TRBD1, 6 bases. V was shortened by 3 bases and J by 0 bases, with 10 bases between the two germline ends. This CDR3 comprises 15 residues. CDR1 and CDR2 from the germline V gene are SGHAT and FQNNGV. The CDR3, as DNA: TGTGCCAGCAGCTTCGGACAGAGAAGCACAGATACGCAGTATTTT. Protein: CASSFGQRSTDTQYF.